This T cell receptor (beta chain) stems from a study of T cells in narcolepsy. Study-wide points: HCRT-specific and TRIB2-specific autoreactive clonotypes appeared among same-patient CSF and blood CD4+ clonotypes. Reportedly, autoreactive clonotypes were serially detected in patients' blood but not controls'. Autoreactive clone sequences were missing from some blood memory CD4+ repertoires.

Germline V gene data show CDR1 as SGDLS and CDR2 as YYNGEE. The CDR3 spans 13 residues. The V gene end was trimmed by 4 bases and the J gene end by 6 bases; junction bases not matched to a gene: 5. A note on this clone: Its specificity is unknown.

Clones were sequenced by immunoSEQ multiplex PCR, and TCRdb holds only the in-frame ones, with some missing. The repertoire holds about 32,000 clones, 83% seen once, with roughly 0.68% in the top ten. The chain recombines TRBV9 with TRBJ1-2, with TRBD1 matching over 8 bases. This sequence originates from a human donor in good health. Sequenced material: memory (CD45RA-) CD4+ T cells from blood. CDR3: CASSTDRGDGYTF. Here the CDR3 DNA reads TGTGCCAGCAGCACCGACAGGGGAGATGGCTACACCTTC.